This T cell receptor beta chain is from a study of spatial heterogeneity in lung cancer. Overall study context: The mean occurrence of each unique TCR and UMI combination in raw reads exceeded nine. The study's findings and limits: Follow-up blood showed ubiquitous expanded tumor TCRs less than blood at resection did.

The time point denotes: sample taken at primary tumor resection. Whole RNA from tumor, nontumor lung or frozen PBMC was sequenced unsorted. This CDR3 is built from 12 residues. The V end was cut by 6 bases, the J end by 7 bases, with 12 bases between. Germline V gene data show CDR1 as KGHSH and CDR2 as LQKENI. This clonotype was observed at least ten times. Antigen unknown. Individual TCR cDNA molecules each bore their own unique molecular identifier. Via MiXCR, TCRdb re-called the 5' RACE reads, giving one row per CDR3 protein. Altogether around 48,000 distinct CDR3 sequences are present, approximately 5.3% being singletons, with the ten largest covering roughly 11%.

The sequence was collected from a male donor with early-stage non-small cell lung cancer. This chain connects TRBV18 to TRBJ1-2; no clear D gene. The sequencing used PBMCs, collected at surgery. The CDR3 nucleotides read TGTGCCAGCTCCGGGGAAGCTAGTGGCTACACCTTC. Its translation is CASSGEASGYTF.